The entry that follows covers one T cell receptor beta chain sequence. From germline, CDR1 is SGHRS and CDR2 YFSETQ. The trim removed 4 bases at V and 3 bases at J, leaving 1 base unmatched. The length of the CDR3 is 13 residues. The entry originates in a study of Ad26.COV2.S vaccination and SARS-CoV-2 variants. Study context: The vaccine Ad26.COV2.S was put into the muscle once, or twice with 56 days between.

The method was immunoSEQ multiplex PCR; TCRdb's version includes in-frame clones alone and lacks a portion of them. Here the sample spans 500,000 or so clones, 80% to 90% being singletons. As to treatment: roughly 20 received Ad26.COV2.S at low or high dose, single or two shots; several received placebo; per-sample allocation not given. Specimens were obtained on day 63 following the first vaccine or placebo injection. The V gene is TRBV5-1, the J gene TRBJ2-7; 10 nucleotides align to TRBD2. The source is a person aged 18-60 years who received the Ad26.COV2.S COVID-19 vaccine or a placebo. This material consisted of peripheral blood, taken in a trial of Ad26.COV2.S vaccine versus placebo. CDR3 amino acids: CASSGTSDYEQYV. Here the CDR3 DNA reads TGCGCCAGCAGCGGGACTAGCGACTACGAGCAGTACGTC.